This TCR beta chain was obtained from a study of cytomegalovirus exposure and HLA in healthy donors. Study-level points and caveats: An analysis was carried out later, and it reportedly showed fewer N-insertions in an Asian-associated ancestry cluster than the approximately 670-donor mean. Later analysis identified over 15,000 TCR beta sequences associated with HLA alleles, using a false discovery rate threshold of 0.05.

The length of the CDR3 is 16 residues. V lost 3 bases to trimming and J lost 2 bases, with 11 bases between them. Germline lookup yields CDR1 SNHLY and CDR2 FYNNEI. In the case of this clone: The antigen remains unidentified.

The PCR ran on 60 Vbeta and 13 Jbeta primers. The authors' processing: Approximately 79 million unique TCR beta chains, 9.5 million to 11 million of them shared, were counted by a later analysis. The protocol was immunoSEQ multiplex PCR, while the TCRdb copy is restricted to in-frame clones and leaves out a portion. D and trimming come from the DNA, and the V and J calls and clone size come from that table. Of approximately 190,000 clones in the sample, approximately 85% were seen once. This clonotype was obtained from a woman between 18 and 30 years old in good health and CMV-seronegative. V gene TRBV2 combines with J gene TRBJ1-6, with D uncertain. Sequenced sample: PBMCs. The CDR3 region has the DNA TGTGCCAGCAGTGATGCAGGTGATACCTATAATTCACCCCTCCACTTT. It translates to CASSDAGDTYNSPLHF.